The entry below describes one TCR beta chain. The CDR3 totals 13 residues. V gave up 2 bases and J gave up 2 bases, with 6 bases separating them. Germline CDR1 reads MGHDK; CDR2 reads SYGVNS. The authors' processing: Some patient CD8+ clones were larger than 1%, and these rarely matched published virus-specific TCRB sequences. The assay was immunoSEQ multiplex PCR, and TCRdb's table has in-frame clones only and misses some. V, J and clone size derive from that table, while D and trimming were established from the DNA sequence. The table shows approximately 18,000 clones, with over 70% occurring only once. The source of the sample is a study of somatic mutations in cytotoxic T cells in rheumatoid arthritis.

The chain carries TRBV25-1 and TRBJ1-2; D gene unclear. The specimen was CD8+ T cells sorted from blood. This clonotype was sampled from an adult with rheumatoid arthritis. CDR3 nucleotide sequence: TGTGCCAGCAGTGAAACGGGGAACTATGGCTACACCTTC. It yields the protein CASSETGNYGYTF.